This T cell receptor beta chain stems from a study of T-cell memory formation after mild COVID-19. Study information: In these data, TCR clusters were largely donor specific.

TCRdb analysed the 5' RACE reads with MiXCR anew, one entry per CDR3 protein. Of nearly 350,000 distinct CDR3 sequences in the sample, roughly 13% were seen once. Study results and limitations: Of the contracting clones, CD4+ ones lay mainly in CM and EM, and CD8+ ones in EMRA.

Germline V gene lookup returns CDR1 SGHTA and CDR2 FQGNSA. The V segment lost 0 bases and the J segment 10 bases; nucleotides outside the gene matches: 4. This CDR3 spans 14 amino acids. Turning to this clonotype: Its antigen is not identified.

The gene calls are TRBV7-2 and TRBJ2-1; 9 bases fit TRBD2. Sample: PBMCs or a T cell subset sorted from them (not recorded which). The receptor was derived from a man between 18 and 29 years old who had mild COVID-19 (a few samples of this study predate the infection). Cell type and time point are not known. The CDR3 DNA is TGTGCCAGCAGCTTAGCTAGCGGGGGCTTAGAGCAGTTCTTC. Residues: CASSLASGGLEQFF.